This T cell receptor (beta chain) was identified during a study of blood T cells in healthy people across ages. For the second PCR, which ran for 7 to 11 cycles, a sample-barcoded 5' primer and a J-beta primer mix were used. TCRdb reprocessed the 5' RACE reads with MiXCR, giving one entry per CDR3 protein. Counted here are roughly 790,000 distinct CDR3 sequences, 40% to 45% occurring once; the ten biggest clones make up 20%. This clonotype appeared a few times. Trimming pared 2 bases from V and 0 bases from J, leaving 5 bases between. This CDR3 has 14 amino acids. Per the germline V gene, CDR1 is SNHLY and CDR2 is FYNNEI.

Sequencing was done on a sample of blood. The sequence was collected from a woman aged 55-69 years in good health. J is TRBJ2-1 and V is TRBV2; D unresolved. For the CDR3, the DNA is TGTGCCAGCAGTGAACGAAGCTCCTACAATGAGCAGTTCTTC. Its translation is CASSERSSYNEQFF.